These 4 T cell receptor beta chains came from one sample sequenced in a study of blood T cell repertoires in COVID-19. Only in-frame clones appear in the TCRdb table, and some are missing; sequencing was by immunoSEQ multiplex PCR. This table holds approximately 16,000 clones, roughly 86% found once. The sequenced sample was peripheral blood. These receptors originate from a human donor in a cohort sampled during active COVID-19.

This chain joins TRBV4-2 and TRBJ2-2, with 8 bases lining up with TRBD1. This CDR3 is 17 amino acids long. Germline values: CDR1 LGHNA, CDR2 YNFKEQ. Germline trimming cut 1 base from V and 0 bases from J; bases unmatched to any gene: 4. CDR3 in DNA: TGTGCCAGCAGCCAAGGGGGGACAGGCTCGAACACCGGGGAGCTGTTTTTT. Translated: CASSQGGTGSNTGELFF.

This chain uses TRBV7-2 with TRBJ2-2; tentative D call: TRBD2 (5 bases). V shed 2 bases and J shed 5 bases, with 12 bases lying between them. CDR3 size: 15 residues. CDR1 and CDR2 from the germline V gene are SGHTA and FQGNSA. CDR3 sequence (DNA): TGTGCCAGCAGCTTACGGGGTCTGATAACCGGGGAGCTGTTTTTT. It is translated as CASSLRGLITGELFF. Full variable domain (rest looked up from reference TRBV7-2 and TRBJ2-2): GAGVSQSPSNKVTEKGKDVELRCDPISGHTALYWYRQSLGQGLEFLIYFQGNSAPDKSGLPSDRFSAERTGGSVSTLTIQRTQQEDSAVYLCASSLRGLITGELFFGEGSRLTVL.

The chain uses TRBV6-2 or TRBV6-3 and TRBJ2-5; D ambiguous. The length of the CDR3 is 14 residues. Germline V gene sequence: CDR1 MNHEY, CDR2 SVGEGT. Trimming left V 0 bases short and J 2 bases short, with 7 bases between. DNA for the CDR3: TGTGCCAGCAGTTACTCTCAGTCACAAGAGACCCAGTACTTC. Translated: CASSYSQSQETQYF.

This clone appeared a few times. Sequence at one end of the junction differs from germline and may be a read error. The V gene is TRBV4-2, the J gene TRBJ2-1; 7 bases are a match to TRBD2. CDR3 length: 19 amino acids. Germline lookup yields CDR1 LGHNA and CDR2 YNFKEQ. The CDR3 sequence is CASSQEKGIGGTVANQQFF. CDR3 sequence (DNA): TGTGCCAGCAGCCAAGAGAAGGGAATCGGGGGGACCGTCGCCAATCAGCAGTTCTTC.